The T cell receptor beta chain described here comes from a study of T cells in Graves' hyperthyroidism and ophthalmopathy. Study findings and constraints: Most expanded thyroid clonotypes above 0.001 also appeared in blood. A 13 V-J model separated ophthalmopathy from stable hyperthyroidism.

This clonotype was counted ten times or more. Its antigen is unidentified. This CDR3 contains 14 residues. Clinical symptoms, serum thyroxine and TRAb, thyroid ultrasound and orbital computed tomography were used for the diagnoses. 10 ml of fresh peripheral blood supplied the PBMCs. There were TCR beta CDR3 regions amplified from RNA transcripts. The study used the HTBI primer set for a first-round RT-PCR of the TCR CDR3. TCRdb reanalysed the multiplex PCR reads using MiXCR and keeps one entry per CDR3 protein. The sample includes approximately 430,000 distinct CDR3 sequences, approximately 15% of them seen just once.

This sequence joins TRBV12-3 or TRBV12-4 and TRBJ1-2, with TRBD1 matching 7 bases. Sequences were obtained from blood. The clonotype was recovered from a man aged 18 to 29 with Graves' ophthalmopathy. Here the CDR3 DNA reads TGTGTCGTACCGACACAGGGACAGCCCTATGGCTACACCTTC. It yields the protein CVVPTQGQPYGYTF.